The 10 T cell receptor beta chains listed next were all sequenced from one sample in a study of PD-L1 blockade in urothelial cancer. Clones were sequenced by immunoSEQ multiplex PCR, and TCRdb holds only the in-frame ones, with some missing. The data show about 87,000 clones, about 83% seen once. Regarding time point: pretreatment peripheral blood. The sample in question was PBMCs, obtained around atezolizumab (anti-PD-L1) treatment. All receptors derive from a man aged 60-69 years with urothelial cancer.

The chain uses TRBV7-2 and TRBJ1-1; D unresolved. Trimming shortened V by 2 bases and J by 1 base, and 5 bases separated the two germline ends. This CDR3 has 13 amino acids. Germline CDR1 and CDR2: SGHTA and FQGNSA. The CDR3 nucleotides are TGTGCCAGCAGCTTACAGGAGAACACTGAAGCTTTCTTT. Translation gives CASSLQENTEAFF.

The chain's CDR3 is CAISDGQGNYEQYF. DNA for the CDR3: TGTGCCATCAGTGACGGGCAGGGCAACTACGAGCAGTACTTC. The V gene is TRBV10-3, the J gene TRBJ2-7; tentative D call: TRBD1 (5 bases). CDR1 ENHRY and CDR2 SYGVKD come from the germline V gene. V lost 3 bases to trimming and J lost 3 bases, with 12 bases between them. There are 14 residues in the CDR3.

This chain uses TRBV18 with TRBJ1-2; D gene uncertain. V was trimmed by 3 bases and J by 4 bases, leaving 9 bases between them. This CDR3 has 13 amino acids. Germline CDR1 KGHSH, CDR2 LQKENI. The CDR3 region is CASSPWASYGYTF. As DNA, the CDR3 is TGTGCCAGCTCACCGTGGGCGAGCTATGGCTACACCTTC.

In its sample, this clone was seen once. The V call is TRBV18, the J call TRBJ2-3; 11 bases agree with TRBD1. CDR3 length: 13 amino acids. V was pared by 8 bases and J by 6 bases, with 4 bases of the junction left unmatched. Germline V gene lookup returns CDR1 KGHSH and CDR2 LQKENI. The CDR3 DNA is TGTGCCAGCCGGACAGGGGGCGGGGATACGCAGTATTTT. Translating gives CASRTGGGDTQYF.

In DNA form, the CDR3 reads TGTGCCAGCAGCCCAGGACAGGGTTACGAGCAGTACTTC. It is translated as CASSPGQGYEQYF. The chain employs TRBV7-2 and TRBJ2-7; TRBD1 aligns across 8 bases. The germline CDR1 and CDR2 sequences are SGHTA and FQGNSA. Trimming took 5 bases from V and 4 from J; bases not matched to a gene: 4. This CDR3 has 13 amino acids.

The chain carries TRBV11-1 and TRBJ2-3, with 13 bases identical to TRBD2. The CDR3 is 17 amino acids. Per germline, CDR1 SGHAT and CDR2 FQDESV (reference sequence). J was trimmed by 2 bases and V by 5 bases; bases with no gene match: 7. CDR3 region: CASSPRLAGGPTDTQYF. The CDR3, as DNA: TGTGCCAGCAGCCCCCGACTAGCGGGGGGACCCACAGATACGCAGTATTTT. The full variable domain, completed using reference TRBV11-1 and TRBJ2-3, is EAEVAQSPRYKITEKSQAVAFWCDPISGHATLYWYRQILGQGPELLVQFQDESVVDDSQLPKDRFSAERLKGVDSTLKIQPAELGDSAMYLCASSPRLAGGPTDTQYFGPGTRLTVL.

There are a few counts of this clone. V usage is TRBV2 and J usage is TRBJ1-4; a possible D gene is TRBD1 (6 bases). Germline-derived CDR1 and CDR2 are SNHLY and FYNNEI. Trimming pared 5 bases from V and 5 bases from J, leaving 9 bases between. The CDR3 is 13 residues long. Written as DNA, the CDR3 is TGTGCCAGCAGTACAGGGTTAAATGAAAAACTGTTTTTT. This gives the protein CASSTGLNEKLFF.

The genes are TRBV15 and TRBJ1-1, with D uncertain. This CDR3 has 13 residues. The germline CDR1 and CDR2 sequences are LNHNV and YYDKDF (reference sequence). V gave up 3 bases and J gave up 6 bases, with 11 bases separating them. The CDR3 nucleotides are TGTGCCACCAGCAGTTCCATTCGGGCTGAAGCTTTCTTT. Protein: CATSSSIRAEAFF.

V gene TRBV2 combines with J gene TRBJ2-1, with TRBD2 identical over 7 bases. CDR3 length equals 15 residues. Germline CDR1 and CDR2: SNHLY and FYNNEI. V gave up 6 bases and J gave up 4 bases; unmatched junction bases: 9. The CDR3 DNA follows: TGTGCCAGCAGACCCGGGACTACCGAATACAATGAGCAGTTCTTC. This sequence encodes CASRPGTTEYNEQFF.

V gene TRBV7-9 combines with J gene TRBJ2-3; D is perhaps TRBD2 (5 bases). Germline V gene lookup returns CDR1 SEHNR and CDR2 FQNEAQ (reference sequence). This CDR3 contains 13 residues. Deletions cut 1 base from V and 8 bases from J, with 10 bases between. The CDR3: CASSLGEIGTQYF. CDR3 DNA sequence: TGTGCCAGCAGCTTAGGGGAGATTGGTACGCAGTATTTT.